This entry is about one T cell receptor (beta chain). The target antigen is unknown. Produced via immunoSEQ multiplex PCR; TCRdb's table is partial and in-frame only. The sample lists 20,000 to 25,000 clones; roughly 88% were seen once. The record originates from a study of T cells in tuberculosis. CDR3 length: 15 residues. Germline V lookup: CDR1 SGHDT, CDR2 YYEEEE. Trimming pared 1 base from V and 0 bases from J, leaving 10 bases between. The time point is: new active TB diagnosis, blood taken before or within 7 days of starting treatment. Study-wide results and limits: Active tuberculosis TCR-alpha repertoires lay closer to GMM-specific TCRs than IGRA-negative controls, suggesting clonal expansion. A GMM-specific repertoire classifier reached roughly 86% accuracy, AUROC more than 0.8.

Specimen: PBMCs, collected at tuberculosis diagnosis. This TCR was sampled from an adult with tuberculosis. This chain links TRBV5-6 with TRBJ1-1; D not resolved. This CDR3 is CASSLLRGLNTEAFF. In nucleotides, the CDR3 is TGTGCCAGCAGCTTGTTAAGAGGTTTGAACACTGAAGCTTTCTTT.